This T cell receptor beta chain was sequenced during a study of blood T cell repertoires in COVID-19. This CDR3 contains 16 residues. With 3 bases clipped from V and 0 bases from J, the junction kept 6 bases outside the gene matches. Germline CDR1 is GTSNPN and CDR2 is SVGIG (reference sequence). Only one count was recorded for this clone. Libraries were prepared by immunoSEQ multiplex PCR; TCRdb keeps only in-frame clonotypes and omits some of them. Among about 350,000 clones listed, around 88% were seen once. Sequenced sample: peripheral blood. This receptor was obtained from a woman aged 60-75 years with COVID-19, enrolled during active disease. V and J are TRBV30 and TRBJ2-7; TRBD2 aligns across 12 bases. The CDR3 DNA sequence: TGTGCCTGGAGAGGGACTAGCGGGTATAACTCCTACGAGCAGTACTTC. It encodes CAWRGTSGYNSYEQYF.